The source of this T cell receptor (beta chain) is a study of blood T cell repertoires in COVID-19 (TCRdb year 2020). Turning to the overall study: Samples covering the acute and convalescent phases of COVID-19 were provided by collaborators in the United States, Italy and Spain. The material from the prospective study consisted of cDNA or gDNA derived from T cells, B-cell-depleted T cells, or PBMCs. The dataset comprised deeply sampled blood TCRbeta repertoires from subjects exposed to, actively infected with, or recovered from COVID-19. The repertoires were made available in a free public database intended to serve as a resource for research on the immune response to SARS-CoV-2. The samples were drawn from the first 160 participants of the ongoing ImmuneRACE study and from 1,254 subjects provided by 6 global collaborators. A de-identified subject ID, COVID-19 status, age in years and sex were almost always included in the sample metadata. Where available, HLA class I and class II types were obtained from metadata supplied by the sample provider rather than from assay-based typing.

Paper-wide results and their limitations: The quantity of clinical and demographic metadata differed by source and by participant and was supplied without curation.

The germline V gene (reference sequence) gives CDR1 as LNHDA and CDR2 as SQIVND. The germline V end is reduced by 10 bases and the J end by 2 bases; junction bases left unmatched: 12. From its cysteine to its phenylalanine, the CDR3 spans 16 amino acids. Only CDR3 DNA remains: 48 bases, in frame from the first base. In the prospective study, participants were about 18 to 100 years old, resided in about two dozen geographic areas of the United States, and were enrolled through a virtual design. In the prospective study, cohorts were assigned on the basis of participant-reported clinical history obtained from a screening survey and a study questionnaire. Recovered participants in ImmuneRACE Cohort 3 were defined by two consecutive negative NP/OP PCR tests, clearance by a healthcare professional, or resolution of symptoms. In the prospective study, mobile phlebotomists collected whole blood, serum and a nasopharyngeal or oropharyngeal swab from each participant. Over a roughly two-month period, participants in the prospective study had the option of providing additional blood draws and questionnaires. Before DNA extraction, blood samples from the prospective study were shipped at room temperature or frozen.

About this clone itself: Its antigen is still unknown. Qualities for individual bases were not recorded, and no much larger clone is one base off.

The immunoSEQ Assay, a bias-controlled multiplex PCR, was used to amplify TCRbeta CDR3 regions from genomic DNA. The authors processed their data as follows. Nucleated cell counts per sample were estimated from amplification of reference gene primers within the assay. Sequence reads were collapsed and filtered to measure the absolute abundance of every unique TCRbeta CDR3 rearrangement. For each sample, productive Simpson clonality was calculated as the square root of Simpson's diversity index over productive rearrangements. In TCRdb, the immuneACCESS table is reduced to in-frame sequences with V and J assigned. These tables do not hold every clone; where another copy was compared, an unresolved V gene accounts for under half, and the others remain unexplained. The DNA gave D and trimming, while V, J and clone size come from that table. The table for this sample lists 170,000 or so clones; around nine tenths of them were counted only once. The ten top clones hold around 6.7% of the sample.

The chain was built from TRBV19 and TRBJ2-2, and TRBD2 matches 8 of the central bases. Sequenced input: PBMCs or T cells enriched from blood (not recorded which). The clonotype was recovered from a woman between 45 and 65 years old who had recovered from COVID-19. The nucleotide sequence is TGTGCCACCATGGGCCCGGGAGGGTTCAACACCGGGGAGCTGTTTTTT. Translated, it gives CATMGPGGFNTGELFF.